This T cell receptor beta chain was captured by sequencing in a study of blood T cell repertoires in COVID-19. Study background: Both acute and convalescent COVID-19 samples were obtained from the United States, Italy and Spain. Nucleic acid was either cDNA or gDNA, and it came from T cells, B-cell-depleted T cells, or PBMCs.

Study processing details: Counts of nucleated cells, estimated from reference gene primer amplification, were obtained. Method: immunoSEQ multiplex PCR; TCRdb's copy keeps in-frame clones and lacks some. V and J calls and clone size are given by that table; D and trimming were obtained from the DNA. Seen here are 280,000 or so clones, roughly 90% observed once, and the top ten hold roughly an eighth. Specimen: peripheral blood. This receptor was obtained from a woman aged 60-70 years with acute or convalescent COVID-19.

CDR3 bases: TGTGCCAGCAGTGAAGCGCCGGGGACAGGGAGAGCCAAAAACATTCAGTACTTC. Translation gives CASSEAPGTGRAKNIQYF. V is TRBV25-1 and J is TRBJ2-4; 9 nucleotides match TRBD1. The germline V gene encodes CDR1 MGHDK and CDR2 SYGVNS. The CDR3 totals 18 residues. Trimming took 2 bases from V and 0 from J; bases not matched to a gene: 8. Together with reference TRBV25-1 and TRBJ2-4, the CDR3 gives the full variable domain: EADIYQTPRYLVIGTGKKITLECSQTMGHDKMYWYQQDPGMELHLIHYSYGVNSTEKGDLSSESTVSRIRTEHFPLTLESARPSHTSQYLCASSEAPGTGRAKNIQYFGAGTRLSVL.